This entry lists 11 T cell receptor beta chains sequenced from one sample in a study of T-cell memory formation after mild COVID-19. From the 5' RACE reads, TCRdb called clonotypes with MiXCR, one entry per CDR3 protein. Of around 100,000 distinct CDR3 sequences in the sample, around 10% were seen once. The source material was PBMCs or a T cell subset sorted from them (not recorded which). The receptors derive from a man aged 18 to 35 who had mild COVID-19 (a few samples of this study predate the infection). Cell type and time point are not known.

This clonotype was recorded many times. V gene TRBV7-3 combines with J gene TRBJ1-5; the D is unclear. CDR1 is SGHTA, CDR2 FQGTGA, per germline. V lost 3 bases and J 6 bases, leaving 9 bases between the germline ends. This CDR3 has 13 residues. The CDR3 spells CASSFYAGQPQHF. The CDR3 DNA reads as TGTGCCAGCAGCTTCTATGCGGGTCAGCCCCAGCATTTT.

The chain employs TRBV5-1 and TRBJ1-1; D is unclear. The V end was cut by 2 bases, the J end by 2 bases, with 10 bases between. The CDR3 totals 14 residues. Germline V gene lookup returns CDR1 SGHRS and CDR2 YFSETQ. As DNA, the CDR3 is TGCGCCAGCAGCTTCCCACCAAATAACACTGAAGCTTTCTTT. Protein product: CASSFPPNNTEAFF.

V and J are TRBV6-5 and TRBJ2-7; 10 bases map to TRBD2. V was clipped by 8 bases and J by 2 bases; unmatched bases: 6. The CDR3 loop spans 14 amino acids. Germline V CDR1 and CDR2: MNHEY, SVGAGI. Here the CDR3 reads CASGPGLATYEQYF. As DNA, the CDR3 is TGTGCCAGCGGTCCGGGACTAGCGACCTACGAGCAGTACTTC.

This chain joins TRBV7-2 and TRBJ1-1; the match to TRBD1 covers 9 bases. Looked up from germline, CDR1 is SGHTA and CDR2 is FQGNSA. Trimming at V came to 1 base and at J to 4 bases, leaving 7 bases not matched to a gene. The CDR3 spans 16 residues. CDR3 region: CASSLDRGQVGTEAFF. CDR3 in DNA: TGTGCCAGCAGCTTAGACAGGGGGCAAGTCGGCACTGAAGCTTTCTTT.

The chain employs TRBV7-6 and TRBJ1-1, with D perhaps TRBD1 (6 bases). Germline values: CDR1 SGHVS, CDR2 FNYEAQ. The V end was cut by 4 bases, the J end by 5 bases, with 11 bases between. The CDR3 loop spans 13 amino acids. CDR3 sequence: CASSSQGGTEAFF. CDR3 in DNA: TGTGCCAGCAGCTCACAGGGAGGGACTGAAGCTTTCTTT. The complete variable domain, with remaining parts taken from reference TRBV7-6 and TRBJ1-1, reads GAGVSQSPRYKVTKRGQDVALRCDPISGHVSLYWYRQALGQGPEFLTYFNYEAQQDKSGLPNDRFSAERPEGSISTLTIQRTEQRDSAMYRCASSSQGGTEAFFGQGTRLTVV.

This clonotype came up many times. The chain couples TRBV7-6 to TRBJ2-1; 8 bases map to TRBD1. The V gene end was trimmed by 5 bases and the J gene end by 8 bases; junction bases not matched to a gene: 5. Germline V gene data show CDR1 as SGHVS and CDR2 as FNYEAQ. CDR3 size: 13 residues. CDR3 sequence (DNA): TGTGCCAGCAGCCTGACAGGGGAATATGAGCAGTTCTTC. The encoded protein is CASSLTGEYEQFF.

This clonotype has only a few counts. V and J are TRBV7-9 and TRBJ2-1, with D perhaps TRBD2 (6 bases). Germline values: CDR1 SEHNR, CDR2 FQNEAQ (reference sequence). CDR3 length: 13 residues. The ends were cut back, 4 bases at V and 13 bases at J, with 17 bases in the middle. The CDR3: CASSSPQPGLQFF. CDR3 coding DNA: TGTGCCAGCAGCTCCCCCCAACCGGGACTCCAGTTCTTC.

Only a few counts were recorded for this clonotype. The J gene is TRBJ1-1, the V gene TRBV28; D gene uncertain. Germline-derived CDR1 and CDR2 are MDHEN and SYDVKM. Trimming took 10 bases from V and 5 from J, leaving 17 bases between them. This CDR3 spans 13 amino acids. The CDR3 region has the DNA TGTGCCACTGACGCGGTAGGGTGGACTGAAGCTTTCTTT. Residues: CATDAVGWTEAFF.

This clonotype came up a few times. The chain uses TRBV7-6 and TRBJ2-1; 10 positions agree with TRBD2. J lost 4 bases, V lost 4 bases, and 7 bases had no gene match. The length of the CDR3 is 16 residues. The germline gives CDR1 SGHVS, CDR2 FNYEAQ. CDR3 nucleotide sequence: TGTGCCAGCAGCTCTTTAGCGGGGGGCGTGTACAATGAGCAGTTCTTC. This translates into CASSSLAGGVYNEQFF. The variable domain in full, with the rest retrieved from reference TRBV7-6 and TRBJ2-1, is GAGVSQSPRYKVTKRGQDVALRCDPISGHVSLYWYRQALGQGPEFLTYFNYEAQQDKSGLPNDRFSAERPEGSISTLTIQRTEQRDSAMYRCASSSLAGGVYNEQFFGPGTRLTVL.

This clonotype was counted a few times. V usage is TRBV9 and J usage is TRBJ1-2; the match to TRBD1 covers 9 bases. There are 15 residues in the CDR3. Germline CDR1 and CDR2: SGDLS and YYNGEE. The V gene end was trimmed by 0 bases and the J gene end by 6 bases; junction bases not matched to a gene: 6. The CDR3 is CASSVEQGAIHGYTF. The DNA for the CDR3 is TGTGCCAGCAGCGTAGAACAGGGGGCGATCCATGGCTACACCTTC.

This clonotype was seen a handful of times. The chain employs TRBV7-9 and TRBJ2-2, with a tentative D call TRBD2 (5 bases). Germline loops: CDR1 SEHNR, CDR2 FQNEAQ (reference sequence). The germline V and J ends were trimmed by 4 bases and 6 bases, with 15 bases remaining between them. The CDR3 is made up of 15 amino acids. CDR3 sequence: CASSSLRVRAGELFF. The CDR3 bases are TGTGCCAGCAGCTCCCTTAGGGTGCGGGCCGGGGAGCTGTTTTTT.